The 16 T cell receptor beta chains given below trace back to one sample, sequenced in a study of T cell changes during pregnancy in multiple sclerosis. Sequencing used immunoSEQ multiplex PCR; TCRdb keeps in-frame clones, though not all of them. The sample records about 43,000 clones, around 90% being singletons. The sequenced sample was PBMCs (not recorded whether the cells were cultured). The receptors were sampled from a female donor with multiple sclerosis, enrolled in a pregnancy study.

V and J are TRBV4-2 and TRBJ1-2; D is ambiguous. This CDR3 spans 16 amino acids. Germline V gene sequence: CDR1 LGHNA, CDR2 YNFKEQ. V was clipped by 0 bases and J by 6 bases, with 17 bases between them. CDR3 DNA sequence: TGTGCCAGCAGCCAAGATCCGGGAGAAATTTTTAATGGCTACACCTTC. Its protein product is CASSQDPGEIFNGYTF.

V is TRBV7-6 and J is TRBJ2-3; 7 bases line up with TRBD2. J lost 5 bases, V lost 2 bases, and 13 bases had no gene match. This CDR3 spans 17 amino acids. Per the germline V gene, CDR1 is SGHVS and CDR2 is FNYEAQ. CDR3 DNA sequence: TGTGCCAGCAGCTTAACCTCCGGGCGGGAGTCCATAGATACGCAGTATTTT. Encoded protein: CASSLTSGRESIDTQYF.

This sequence joins TRBV9 and TRBJ2-1; D is tentatively TRBD1 or TRBD2 (5 bases each). V was pared by 2 bases and J by 4 bases, with 7 bases between. Germline V gene lookup returns CDR1 SGDLS and CDR2 YYNGEE. The CDR3 is 13 amino acids. The chain's CDR3 is CASSVGRYNEQFF. Here the CDR3 DNA reads TGTGCCAGCAGCGTGGGACGTTACAATGAGCAGTTCTTC.

J is TRBJ2-5 and V is TRBV27; the match to TRBD2 covers 9 bases. From germline, CDR1 is MNHEY and CDR2 SMNVEV (reference sequence). This CDR3 has 15 amino acids. Trimming at V came to 5 bases and at J to 0 bases, leaving 4 bases not matched to a gene. CDR3 protein: CASSPSGRHQETQYF. The CDR3 nucleotides read TGTGCCAGCAGTCCCAGCGGGAGGCACCAAGAGACCCAGTACTTC.

The chain links TRBV4-1 to TRBJ2-7, with TRBD1 identical over 8 bases. CDR3 length: 15 amino acids. Trimming took 1 base from V and 2 from J; bases not matched to a gene: 4. The germline gives CDR1 MGHRA, CDR2 YSYEKL. Here the CDR3 DNA reads TGCGCCAGCAGCCAAGTGGACAGGGAGACCTACGAGCAGTACTTC. The encoded protein is CASSQVDRETYEQYF.

V usage is TRBV4-1 and J usage is TRBJ2-1; weak D call: TRBD1 (6 bases). The germline V gene encodes CDR1 MGHRA and CDR2 YSYEKL. Trimming removed 3 bases at V and 6 bases at J, with 9 bases between. CDR3 length: 13 residues. Here the CDR3 DNA reads TGCGCCAGCAGCCAGGTAGGGGGCAATGAGCAGTTCTTC. It yields the protein CASSQVGGNEQFF.

V gene TRBV2 combines with J gene TRBJ2-2, with a tentative D call TRBD2 (5 bases). V was pared by 8 bases and J by 7 bases, with 20 bases between. There are 15 residues in the CDR3. Germline loops: CDR1 SNHLY, CDR2 FYNNEI. The CDR3 DNA reads TGTGCCAGCGGTGGACTTGACAATCCGAACGGGGAGCTGTTTTTT. It encodes CASGGLDNPNGELFF.

The chain uses TRBV5-6 and TRBJ1-3; D remains ambiguous. CDR1 and CDR2 (germline): SGHDT, YYEEEE. The CDR3 spans 12 residues. The V end was cut by 3 bases, the J end by 8 bases, with 9 bases between. CDR3 sequence: CASSSGPDTIYF. In DNA, the CDR3 is TGTGCCAGCAGCTCGGGTCCAGACACCATATATTTT. Full variable domain (outside the CDR3, taken from reference TRBV5-6 and TRBJ1-3): DAGVTQSPTHLIKTRGQQVTLRCSPKSGHDTVSWYQQALGQGPQFIFQYYEEEERQRGNFPDRFSGHQFPNYSSELNVNALLLGDSALYLCASSSGPDTIYFGEGSWLTVV.

This clone came up once. The J gene is TRBJ2-5, the V gene TRBV29-1; a possible D gene is TRBD2 (5 bases). CDR1 is SQVTM and CDR2 is ANQGSEA in the germline V gene. This CDR3 is built from 13 residues. Between the trimmed V and J ends, which lost 2 bases and 5 bases, there was a span of 12 bases. This CDR3 is CSVEIGVGETQYF. As DNA, the CDR3 is TGCAGCGTTGAAATCGGGGTTGGGGAGACCCAGTACTTC.

The rearrangement joins TRBV4-1 to TRBJ2-1; 10 bases match TRBD2. Germline-derived CDR1 and CDR2 are MGHRA and YSYEKL. V was clipped by 5 bases and J by 4 bases; unmatched bases: 5. CDR3 length: 15 residues. CDR3 nucleotides: TGCGCCAGCAGCGGGCGAGCGGGAGGGTACAATGAGCAGTTCTTC. Encoded protein: CASSGRAGGYNEQFF.

The chain recombines TRBV12-5 with TRBJ2-7; TRBD1 agrees at 9 bases. The CDR3 has 14 residues. The germline CDR1 and CDR2 sequences are LGHNT and FRNRAP. V lost 6 bases, J lost 4 bases, and 7 bases stayed unmatched. CDR3 nucleotides: TGTGCTAGTGGGTACGACAGGGGGGGGTACGAGCAGTACTTC. Amino acids: CASGYDRGGYEQYF.

The chain is built from TRBV11-1 and TRBJ2-5, with 13 bases lining up with TRBD2. The germline gives CDR1 SGHAT, CDR2 FQDESV (reference sequence). This CDR3 contains 17 residues. With 5 bases clipped from V and 1 base from J, the junction kept 7 bases outside the gene matches. The CDR3 bases are TGTGCCAGCAGCCTGCGGACTAGCGGGAGTCTCCAAGAGACCCAGTACTTC. Encoded protein: CASSLRTSGSLQETQYF.

The chain has TRBV30 and TRBJ1-2, with 7 bases identical to TRBD1. The CDR3 has 14 amino acids. The junction had 10 bases not matched to a gene; V was cut back by 6 bases and J by 3 bases. Germline CDR1 GTSNPN, CDR2 SVGIG (reference sequence). Here the CDR3 reads CACYSGTAYYGYTF. The CDR3 DNA reads as TGTGCCTGTTACTCCGGGACAGCTTACTATGGCTACACCTTC.

In DNA form, the CDR3 reads TGCGCCAGCAGCCGGGGGGGGAACAATGAGCAGTTCTTC. Its translation is CASSRGGNNEQFF. J is TRBJ2-1 and V is TRBV10-1, with 8 bases that match TRBD2. Germline V gene sequence: CDR1 WNHNN, CDR2 SYGVQD (reference sequence). V gave up 6 bases and J gave up 5 bases; unmatched junction bases: 3. The CDR3 covers 13 residues.

The J gene is TRBJ1-6, the V gene TRBV6-5; D not certain. Per germline, CDR1 MNHEY and CDR2 SVGAGI. V dropped 9 bases and J dropped 5 bases, with 17 bases sitting between them. The CDR3 runs to 15 residues. The CDR3 reads CASRREENNNSPLHF. CDR3 nucleotide sequence: TGTGCCAGTCGGCGGGAGGAGAATAATAATTCACCCCTCCACTTT.

The V and J genes are TRBV6-6 and TRBJ1-2; 9 bases are shared with TRBD1. Per germline, CDR1 MNHNY and CDR2 SVGAGI (reference sequence). The CDR3 length is 15 residues. The ends lost 5 bases at V and 2 bases at J; junction bases unmatched: 6. The CDR3 DNA reads as TGTGCCAGCAGTCTACAGGGGGCAGCAAACTATGGCTACACCTTC. Protein product: CASSLQGAANYGYTF.